The rows below give T cell receptor beta chains drawn from one sample of a study of CD8 T cells in Susac syndrome. TCRdb re-analysed the immunoSEQ multiplex PCR reads in MiXCR, keeping a single row per CDR3 protein. The table records about 250,000 distinct CDR3 sequences, 93% of them present only once. The sequenced sample consisted of CD4+ T cells from PBMCs. The origin of the receptors is a human donor with multiple sclerosis. The CDR3 runs from the conserved cysteine through the conserved F or W. A D gene is named only where the DNA matches it firmly. Clone size is stated in some rows and not others, as once, few, many or a class when expanded.

TRBV5-6	-	TRBJ2-2	16	-	TGTGCCAGCAGCCCAGCGGGCTCCCGAGCCACCGGGGAGCTGTTTTTT	CASSPAGSRATGELFF
TRBV6-5	-	TRBJ2-4	12	-	TGTGCCAGCAGTCCCACCAAAAACATTCAGTACTTC	CASSPTKNIQYF
TRBV5-6	-	TRBJ1-4	16	-	TGTGCCAGCAGCTTGGTCCAGGGCGGAAGCGATGAAAAACTGTTTTTT	CASSLVQGGSDEKLFF
TRBV12-3/TRBV12-4	-	TRBJ1-2	14	TRBD1	TGTGTCAGCAGTTTAGCGGGACAGGGAAACGGCTACACCTTC	CVSSLAGQGNGYTF
TRBV12-3/TRBV12-4	-	TRBJ2-1	13	-	TGTGCCAGCAGCCTATTCCAGTACAATGAGCAGTTCTTC	CASSLFQYNEQFF
TRBV28	-	TRBJ1-2	15	TRBD1	TGTGCCAGCGGACAATTGCCGGGACAGGGAGGTGGCTACACCTTC	CASGQLPGQGGGYTF
TRBV20-1	-	TRBJ1-4	16	TRBD1	TGCAGTGCTTCAGGACAGGGGGGAGCAACTAATGAAAAACTGTTTTTT	CSASGQGGATNEKLFF
TRBV19	once	TRBJ2-2	14	-	TGTGCCAGTAGTAAGGACAAGATCACCGGGGAGCTGTTTTTT	CASSKDKITGELFF
TRBV19	-	TRBJ1-5	16	-	TGTGCCAGTACTCCGGCAGCTCAAGAAAGCAATCAGCCCCAGCATTTT	CASTPAAQESNQPQHF
TRBV4-1	once	TRBJ2-5	15	TRBD1	TGCGCCAGCAGCCAACTCACAGGGGTCGGGGAGACCCAGTACTTC	CASSQLTGVGETQYF
TRBV7-9	-	TRBJ1-6	16	-	TGTGCCAGCAGTGCAGACGGTGGGGGGGAGGAGGGACCCCTCCACTTT	CASSADGGGEEGPLHF
TRBV9	-	TRBJ1-1	17	-	TGTGCCAGCAGCGTAGAACCAGGACCCAGGGGGAACACTGAAGCTTTCTTT	CASSVEPGPRGNTEAFF
TRBV30	-	TRBJ2-4	15	TRBD2	TGTGCCTGGGGGTTTGGGAGTAGCGGGCAAAACATTCAGTACTTC	CAWGFGSSGQNIQYF
TRBV28	-	TRBJ2-4	16	-	TGTGCCAGCAGTTTCGCCGGGACACGAGCCAAAAACATTCAGTACTTC	CASSFAGTRAKNIQYF
TRBV27	-	TRBJ2-5	11	-	TGTGCCAGCCGCCGGGGTGAGACCCAGTACTTC	CASRRGETQYF
TRBV7-9	-	TRBJ2-2	16	TRBD1	TGTGCCAGCAGACAGCCGACAGGGGTCCTCACCGGGGAGCTGTTTTTT	CASRQPTGVLTGELFF
TRBV10-3	-	TRBJ1-6	16	-	TGTGCCATCAGTGCTTCGGGTAGCTCCTATAATTCACCCCTCCACTTT	CAISASGSSYNSPLHF
TRBV20-1	once	TRBJ1-1	15	-	TGCAGTGCTAGAGACCACAGGGTCATGAACACTGAAGCTTTCTTT	CSARDHRVMNTEAFF
TRBV27	-	TRBJ1-6	18	-	TGTGCCAGCAGTTTATCGGGGGGGAACAGGGCGTATAATTCACCCCTCCACTTT	CASSLSGGNRAYNSPLHF
TRBV2	-	TRBJ2-3	12	-	TGTGCCAGCAGCGCCTGGGGCAATACGCAGTATTTT	CASSAWGNTQYF
TRBV12-3/TRBV12-4	-	TRBJ2-5	15	TRBD2	TGTGCCAGCATTATGGGACTAGCGGGAGAAGAGACCCAGTACTTC	CASIMGLAGEETQYF
TRBV12-3/TRBV12-4	once	TRBJ1-5	13	-	TGTGCCAGCAGTCGGGACGTACGTTTAGCCCAGCATTTT	CASSRDVRLAQHF
TRBV20-1	-	TRBJ2-3	15	TRBD2	TGCAGTGCTAGAGTGGGACTAGCGGTAGTGGATACGCAGTATTTT	CSARVGLAVVDTQYF
TRBV7-2	few	TRBJ1-5	15	-	TGTGCCAGCAGCTTAGTGGGGGGGAACAATCAGCCCCAGCATTTT	CASSLVGGNNQPQHF
TRBV28	-	TRBJ2-5	15	-	TGTGCCAGCAGTTTAGTCCTGAGGGCGGGTGAGACCCAGTACTTC	CASSLVLRAGETQYF
TRBV7-3	-	TRBJ2-1	18	TRBD2	TGTGCCAGCAGCCAAAAGAATGGGGGGACTAGCTCCTACAATGAGCAGTTCTTC	CASSQKNGGTSSYNEQFF
TRBV5-1	few	TRBJ2-2	16	-	TGCGCCAGCAGCTACCAGGGGACCGCGAACACCGGGGAGCTGTTTTTT	CASSYQGTANTGELFF
TRBV3-1	-	TRBJ2-3	16	-	TGTGCCAGCAGCCTAGGCCTCCAGGGGACCACAGATACGCAGTATTTT	CASSLGLQGTTDTQYF
TRBV3-1	-	TRBJ2-5	16	TRBD2	TGTGCCAGCAGCCAAGATACGGCCAGCGGGGGGAGGACCCAGTACTTC	CASSQDTASGGRTQYF
TRBV3-1	-	TRBJ2-3	14	TRBD2	TGTGCCAGCAACCGGGGGGGAAGCACAGATACGCAGTATTTT	CASNRGGSTDTQYF
TRBV12-3/TRBV12-4	-	TRBJ1-5	16	-	TGTGCCAGCAGCCCTCACTCCGGGACACGGAATCAGCCCCAGCATTTT	CASSPHSGTRNQPQHF
TRBV2	-	TRBJ1-5	14	-	TGTGCCAGCAGTGAAAATTCAGCGGGCCAGCCCCAGCATTTT	CASSENSAGQPQHF
TRBV6-2/TRBV6-3	-	TRBJ2-2	15	-	TGTGCCAGCAGTTACCGGGGAACGAACACCGGGGAGCTGTTTTTT	CASSYRGTNTGELFF
TRBV9	few	TRBJ2-2	13	-	TGTGCCAGCAGCTCCGGACGTACCGGGGAGCTGTTTTTT	CASSSGRTGELFF
TRBV29-1	-	TRBJ1-2	12	-	TGCAGCGTTGAAGAAACGGACTATGGCTACACCTTC	CSVEETDYGYTF
TRBV12-3/TRBV12-4	once	TRBJ1-5	14	-	TGTGCCAGCAGTTTCCTGGGCCCAAGGGAGCCCCAGCATTTT	CASSFLGPREPQHF
TRBV7-9	-	TRBJ2-2	16	TRBD1	TGTGCCAGCAGCTCAGGACAGGGGGCCCCAGACCGGGAGCTGTTTTTT	CASSSGQGAPDRELFF
TRBV9	-	TRBJ1-6	14	-	TGTGCCAGCAGCGGCCGGGACATCTTTTCACCCCTCCACTTT	CASSGRDIFSPLHF
TRBV6-5	few	TRBJ1-1	15	-	TGTGCCAGCAGTTACGTCAGGGAGGGGAACACTGAAGCTTTCTTT	CASSYVREGNTEAFF
TRBV7-8	-	TRBJ2-2	15	-	TGTGCCAGCAGCTTGGTACGGACGAACACCGGGGAGCTGTTTTTT	CASSLVRTNTGELFF
TRBV20-1	-	TRBJ2-2	13	-	TGCAGTGCCAATGGAAGGAGGGCCGGGGAGCTGTTTTTT	CSANGRRAGELFF
TRBV3-1	once	TRBJ1-2	14	-	TGTGCCAGCAGCCAAGATGTCGGACGGGATGGCTACACCTTC	CASSQDVGRDGYTF
TRBV20-1	-	TRBJ2-5	14	TRBD1	TGCAGTGCTAGCGGGACAGACCACCAAGAGACCCAGTACTTC	CSASGTDHQETQYF
TRBV6-5	-	TRBJ1-5	14	TRBD1	TGTGCCAGCAGGGAGGGGGCAAGCAATCAGCCCCAGCATTTT	CASREGASNQPQHF
TRBV29-1	-	TRBJ1-1	9	-	TGCGCCGCGGGTGCTGAAGCTTTCTTT	CAAGAEAFF
TRBV9	-	TRBJ2-7	15	TRBD2	TGTGCCAGCAGCGTAGGCCCAGCGGGGGGCTACGAGCAGTACTTC	CASSVGPAGGYEQYF